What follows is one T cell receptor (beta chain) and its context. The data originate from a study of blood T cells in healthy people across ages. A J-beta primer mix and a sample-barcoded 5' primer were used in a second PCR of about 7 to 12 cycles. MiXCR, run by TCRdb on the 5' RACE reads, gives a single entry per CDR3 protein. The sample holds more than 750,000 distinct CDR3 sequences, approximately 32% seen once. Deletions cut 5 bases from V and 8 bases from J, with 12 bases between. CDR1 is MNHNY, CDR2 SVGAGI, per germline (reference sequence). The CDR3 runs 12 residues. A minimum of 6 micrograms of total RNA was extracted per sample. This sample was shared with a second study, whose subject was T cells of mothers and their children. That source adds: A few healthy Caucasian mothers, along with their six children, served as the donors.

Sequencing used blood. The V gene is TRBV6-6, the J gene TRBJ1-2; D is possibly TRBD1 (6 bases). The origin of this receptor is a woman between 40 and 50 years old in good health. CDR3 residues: CASSGQSSGYTF. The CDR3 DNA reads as TGTGCCAGCAGTGGACAGTCTAGCGGCTACACCTTC.